The clone carrying this T cell receptor (beta chain) turned up a few times. Antigen specificity is unknown. Germline CDR1 is DFQATT and CDR2 is SNEGSKA (reference sequence). The CDR3 runs 14 residues. V lost 5 bases and J lost 4; bases outside the gene matches: 8. This entry belongs to a study of response to subunit inactivated influenza vaccine. Study findings and constraints: Authors suggested that a seasonal influenza vaccination recruits few new T cells each time.

One entry per CDR3 protein, called by TCRdb with MiXCR from the RT-PCR reads. The sample lists 300,000 to 350,000 distinct CDR3 sequences; roughly 22% were seen once. The receptor was derived from a man between 50 and 75 years old who received an inactivated influenza vaccine. The sequencing here drew on PBMCs from blood, taken less than 22 months after vaccination. The V call is TRBV20-1, the J call TRBJ2-5, with TRBD1 matching 9 bases. DNA of the CDR3: TGCAGTGCTTCCTCCTCGACAGGGGGAGAGACCCAGTACTTC. This codes for CSASSSTGGETQYF.